This is a list of T cell receptor beta chains from one sample in a study of T cells after yellow fever vaccination. TCRdb ran MiXCR on the 5' RACE reads and lists one entry per CDR3 protein. The repertoire holds over 20,000 distinct CDR3 sequences, with 5.5% as singletons. The material was PBMCs, either bulk or a sorted T-cell subset (CD4+, CD8+, memory, or dextramer-sorted; not recorded which), obtained 15 days after the yellow fever booster vaccination. Every receptor here comes from a man under 40 who received the YFV17D yellow fever vaccine. CDR3s include the opening cysteine and the closing phenylalanine or tryptophan. Fields, in order: V gene, J gene, D gene, clone size, CDR3 protein, CDR3 DNA. The D gene is left open where the match is weak. Only some rows state a clone size, as once, few, many or a class for expanded clones.

V: TRBV5-1; J: TRBJ2-7; D: TRBD2; size: many; CDR3: CASSFRPGLAGESEQYF; DNA: TGCGCCAGCAGCTTTCGCCCTGGACTAGCGGGAGAAAGCGAGCAGTACTTC
V: TRBV2; J: TRBJ1-5; D: -; size: many; CDR3: CASSEPDPLRPQHF; DNA: TGTGCCAGCAGTGAACCGGACCCCTTACGGCCCCAGCATTTT
V: TRBV6-2/TRBV6-3; J: TRBJ2-7; D: TRBD2; size: many; CDR3: CASSLAATYEQYF; DNA: TGTGCCAGCAGTCTAGCGGCAACCTACGAGCAGTACTTC
V: TRBV19; J: TRBJ2-1; D: TRBD2; size: many; CDR3: CASSSRLAGGPGQINEQFF; DNA: TGTGCCAGTAGTAGTCGACTAGCGGGAGGACCTGGGCAAATCAATGAGCAGTTCTTC
V: TRBV28; J: TRBJ1-5; D: -; size: few; CDR3: CAGAGVGQPQHF; DNA: TGTGCCGGAGCTGGGGTTGGTCAGCCCCAGCATTTT
V: TRBV28; J: TRBJ2-7; D: -; size: many; CDR3: CASSLPARGRGYEQYF; DNA: TGTGCCAGCAGTTTGCCAGCCAGGGGTCGGGGCTACGAGCAGTACTTC
V: TRBV11-2; J: TRBJ1-1; D: -; size: many; CDR3: CASSFRSRGGEAFF; DNA: TGTGCCAGCAGCTTCCGGAGTAGGGGTGGAGAAGCTTTCTTT
V: TRBV7-6; J: TRBJ2-2; D: TRBD1; size: many; CDR3: CASRRTGATGELFF; DNA: TGTGCCAGCAGACGGACAGGGGCGACCGGGGAGCTGTTTTTT
V: TRBV25-1; J: TRBJ2-1; D: TRBD2; size: many; CDR3: CATSGTSGRSYNEQFF; DNA: TGTGCGACCTCCGGGACTAGCGGGAGATCCTACAATGAGCAGTTCTTC
V: TRBV29-1; J: TRBJ2-5; D: -; size: many; CDR3: CSVAPGEETQYF; DNA: TGCAGCGTTGCTCCAGGGGAAGAGACCCAGTACTTC
V: TRBV20-1; J: TRBJ2-1; D: TRBD2; size: once; CDR3: CCFWAGLAGLGVEQFF; DNA: TGCTGTTTCTGGGCGGGACTAGCGGGCCTAGGCGTGGAGCAGTTCTTC
V: TRBV20-1; J: TRBJ2-5; D: TRBD2; size: many; CDR3: CSARDSELAAQETQYF; DNA: TGCAGTGCTAGAGATTCGGAACTAGCGGCCCAAGAGACCCAGTACTTC
V: TRBV12-3/TRBV12-4; J: TRBJ1-5; D: -; size: many; CDR3: CASSYTGRGNQPQHF; DNA: TGTGCCAGCAGCTATACAGGTCGGGGCAATCAGCCCCAGCATTTT
V: TRBV20-1; J: TRBJ1-3; D: -; size: many; CDR3: CSATGGSLSGNTIYF; DNA: TGCAGTGCGACAGGCGGGTCCCTCTCTGGAAACACCATATATTTT
V: TRBV6-1; J: TRBJ1-2; D: TRBD1; size: many; CDR3: CASSPGTGRFRTF; DNA: TGTGCCAGCAGCCCTGGGACAGGGCGCTTTCGCACCTTC
V: TRBV11-3; J: TRBJ2-1; D: TRBD2; size: many; CDR3: CASSLEGSGSLNEQFF; DNA: TGTGCCAGCAGCTTAGAAGGAAGCGGGAGTCTGAATGAGCAGTTCTTC
V: TRBV7-2; J: TRBJ2-5; D: -; size: many; CDR3: CASSAARIETQYF; DNA: TGTGCCAGCAGCGCCGCTAGGATAGAGACCCAGTACTTC
V: TRBV20-1; J: TRBJ2-7; D: TRBD2; size: -; CDR3: CSVWGLTSGSSYEQYF; DNA: TGCAGCGTCTGGGGCCTGACTAGCGGGAGCTCCTACGAGCAGTACTTC
V: TRBV3-1; J: TRBJ2-2; D: -; size: many; CDR3: CASSPLNRELFF; DNA: TGTGCCAGCAGCCCTCTTAATAGGGAGCTGTTTTTT
V: TRBV7-9; J: TRBJ2-1; D: -; size: many; CDR3: CASSLVRRDIHNEQFF; DNA: TGTGCCAGCAGCTTAGTGAGGCGGGATATCCACAATGAGCAGTTCTTC
V: TRBV30; J: TRBJ2-3; D: -; size: few; CDR3: CAWQRDSYETDTQYF; DNA: TGTGCCTGGCAGCGAGACTCGTACGAAACAGATACGCAGTATTTT
V: TRBV11-2; J: TRBJ1-1; D: -; size: many; CDR3: CASSASSVNTEAFF; DNA: TGTGCCAGCAGCGCATCCTCGGTGAACACTGAAGCTTTCTTT